This entry lists 18 T cell receptor beta chains sequenced from one sample in a study of breast tumors, draining lymph nodes, adjacent tissues. The lymph nodes were axillary draining lymph nodes from breast cancer patients. Using its own MiXCR run on the multiplex PCR reads, TCRdb lists one record per CDR3 protein. Of 80,000 to 130,000 distinct CDR3 sequences detected, 21% appear once; the ten largest clones hold 1% to 1.5%. The sample taken for sequencing was axillary lymph node tissue. The source of these receptors is a female donor with breast cancer. Some clones in this sample may be carry-over from other donors' samples.

This chain connects TRBV28 to TRBJ1-5; D remains unclear. Germline V lookup: CDR1 MDHEN, CDR2 SYDVKM. The CDR3 loop spans 15 amino acids. V was cut by 4 bases and J by 0 bases, with 10 bases left in between. The chain's CDR3 is CASSSRAYSNQPQHF. The CDR3 DNA follows: TGTGCCAGCAGTTCCCGGGCTTATAGCAATCAGCCCCAGCATTTT.

Many counts were recorded for this clonotype. The V and J genes are TRBV24-1 and TRBJ2-3; 15 nucleotides line up with TRBD2. Germline-derived CDR1 and CDR2 are KGHDR and SFDVKD. Trimming cost V 1 base and J 5 bases; bases outside gene matches: 3. The CDR3 has 17 residues. The CDR3 sequence: CATSDFGTSGRRDTQYF. For the CDR3, the DNA is TGTGCCACCAGTGATTTCGGGACTAGCGGGAGGAGAGATACGCAGTATTTT.

Ten or more counts support this clonotype. V is TRBV5-1 and J is TRBJ1-3, with D possibly being TRBD1 (5 bases). CDR1 is SGHRS and CDR2 is YFSETQ in the germline V gene. This CDR3 has 14 residues. Trimming removed 3 bases at V and 0 bases at J, with 7 bases between. The CDR3 region has the DNA TGCGCCAGCAGCTATCAGGGCTCTGGAAACACCATATATTTT. Encoded protein: CASSYQGSGNTIYF.

This clonotype was counted once. This chain joins TRBV29-1 and TRBJ2-7, with D uncertain. Germline-derived CDR1 and CDR2 are SQVTM and ANQGSEA. V lost 3 bases to trimming and J lost 4 bases, with 13 bases between them. The CDR3 runs to 13 residues. The CDR3 nucleotides read TGCAGCGTTGAGGGCGTCGACTTTTACGAGCAGTACTTC. This translates into CSVEGVDFYEQYF.

This clonotype has a count of ten or more. This chain links TRBV7-3 with TRBJ2-3; 9 bases match TRBD2. CDR1 and CDR2 from the germline V gene are SGHTA and FQGTGA. The CDR3 consists of 15 residues. V lost 2 bases and J lost 4; bases outside the gene matches: 4. DNA for the CDR3: TGTGCCAGCAGCTTAGCGGGAGGGCCGGCAGATACGCAGTATTTT. Its translation is CASSLAGGPADTQYF.

The chain links TRBV28 to TRBJ2-1, with 15 bases aligning to TRBD2. This CDR3 is built from 17 residues. Losses at the gene ends were 6 bases for V and 8 bases for J; bases not matched to a gene: 11. In germline, CDR1 is MDHEN, CDR2 SYDVKM. CDR3 loop: CASSTPGLAGGPDEQFF. The DNA for the CDR3 is TGTGCCAGCAGCACACCCGGACTAGCGGGAGGGCCTGATGAGCAGTTCTTC.

Ten or more counts support this clonotype. The chain couples TRBV11-2 to TRBJ2-1, with 8 bases identical to TRBD2. Losses at the gene ends were 0 bases for V and 7 bases for J; bases not matched to a gene: 11. Germline-derived CDR1 and CDR2 are SGHAT and FQNNGV. This CDR3 is 17 amino acids long. Here the CDR3 DNA reads TGTGCCAGCAGCTTAGAGGCTAGCGGGTTACCTCGGAATGAGCAGTTCTTC. This encodes CASSLEASGLPRNEQFF.

Many counts were recorded for this clonotype. This chain connects TRBV2 to TRBJ1-2; D is unresolved. There are 14 residues in the CDR3. Germline assignment: CDR1 SNHLY and CDR2 FYNNEI. Trimming shortened V by 2 bases and J by 8 bases, and 15 bases separated the two germline ends. The chain's CDR3 is CASSELGPRGGYTF. In DNA, the CDR3 is TGTGCCAGCAGTGAATTAGGACCCAGAGGGGGCTACACCTTC.

This clonotype was picked up many times. The V and J genes are TRBV12-5 and TRBJ2-7; a possible D gene is TRBD2 (6 bases). The germline V gene encodes CDR1 LGHNT and CDR2 FRNRAP. The V and J ends lost 6 bases and 5 bases respectively, with 17 bases between them. The CDR3 is 14 amino acids. CDR3 sequence reads: CASGPGAGRHEQYF. The DNA of the CDR3 is TGTGCTAGTGGCCCTGGGGCGGGGAGGCACGAGCAGTACTTC.

This clonotype was seen ten or more times. This chain links TRBV5-1 with TRBJ2-2; D is unclear. V was trimmed by 5 bases and J by 5 bases, leaving 10 bases between them. The CDR3 is 13 residues long. Germline V gives CDR1 SGHRS, CDR2 YFSETQ. CDR3 sequence reads: CASRSSGTGELFF. In nucleotides, the CDR3 is TGCGCCAGCAGGTCCAGTGGAACCGGGGAGCTGTTTTTT. Full variable domain (outside the CDR3, taken from reference TRBV5-1 and TRBJ2-2): KAGVTQTPRYLIKTRGQQVTLSCSPISGHRSVSWYQQTPGQGLQFLFEYFSETQRNKGNFPGRFSGRQFSNSRSEMNVSTLELGDSALYLCASRSSGTGELFFGEGSRLTVL.

This clonotype showed up many times. The chain recombines TRBV27 with TRBJ2-5; D remains unclear. This CDR3 comprises 13 residues. Trimming pared 6 bases from V and 3 bases from J, leaving 11 bases between. CDR1 and CDR2 from the germline V gene are MNHEY and SMNVEV (reference sequence). The CDR3: CASSPGEKETQYF. DNA of the CDR3: TGTGCCAGCAGCCCTGGGGAAAAAGAGACCCAGTACTTC.

This clonotype has a count of ten or more. The J gene is TRBJ1-6, the V gene TRBV2, with D perhaps TRBD1 (5 bases). The V end was cut by 6 bases, the J end by 6 bases, with 15 bases between. The CDR3 has 15 amino acids. The germline V gene has CDR1 SNHLY and CDR2 FYNNEI. The CDR3 loop is CASSMGGSLNSPLHF. Written as DNA, the CDR3 is TGTGCCAGCAGCATGGGGGGATCCCTTAATTCACCCCTCCACTTT.

Comment on this clonotype: This may be a read error: a much more frequent sequence differs by one nucleotide. The chain's CDR3 is CASTPRGAKGYAF. Written as DNA, the CDR3 is TGTGCCAGCACCCCGCGGGGGGCGAAGGGCTACGCCTTC. This chain joins TRBV12-3 or TRBV12-4 and TRBJ1-2; weak D call: TRBD1 (6 bases). This CDR3 is 13 amino acids long.

This clonotype was detected many times. The chain is built from TRBV20-1 and TRBJ2-5; D perhaps matches TRBD2 (7 bases). Germline V gene lookup returns CDR1 DFQATT and CDR2 SNEGSKA (reference sequence). This CDR3 is built from 18 residues. Trimming stripped 2 bases from V and 5 bases from J, with 27 bases between. The CDR3 sequence: CSARFPRPRGLGGETQYF. CDR3 coding DNA: TGCAGTGCTAGATTTCCCCGGCCCAGGGGACTGGGAGGGGAGACCCAGTACTTC.

This clonotype was seen more than once but under ten times. The rearrangement joins TRBV9 to TRBJ2-6; maybe TRBD1 (6 bases). The CDR3 length is 18 residues. CDR1 SGDLS and CDR2 YYNGEE come from the germline V gene. Trimming pared 2 bases from V and 0 bases from J, leaving 15 bases between. The CDR3 bases are TGTGCCAGCAGCGTGCTCCCGGGACAAAACTCTGGGGCCAACGTCCTGACTTTC. Translating gives CASSVLPGQNSGANVLTF.

This clonotype is medium-sized within its sample. V usage is TRBV20-1 and J usage is TRBJ2-7; 7 nucleotides line up with TRBD2. J lost 3 bases, V lost 2 bases, and 10 bases had no gene match. The germline V gene has CDR1 DFQATT and CDR2 SNEGSKA (reference sequence). The CDR3 length is 15 residues. CDR3 residues: CSARPPGGSGYEQYF. CDR3 DNA sequence: TGCAGTGCTAGACCCCCGGGCGGGAGCGGCTACGAGCAGTACTTC.

V gene TRBV7-9 combines with J gene TRBJ1-1; 7 bases align to TRBD1. The CDR3 sequence is 14 residues long. J gave up 1 base and V 3 bases, and 2 bases lay outside the gene matches. The V gene's germline CDR1 is SEHNR and CDR2 FQNEAQ (reference sequence). CDR3 bases: TGTGCCAGCAGCTTCGGACAGGAGAACACTGAAGCTTTCTTT. Amino acids: CASSFGQENTEAFF.

CDR3 region: CASSNQGQGNTEAFF. The CDR3 DNA reads as TGTGCCAGCAGTAACCAGGGACAGGGGAACACTGAAGCTTTCTTT. The J gene is TRBJ1-1, the V gene TRBV2; 9 bases match TRBD1. V was clipped by 5 bases and J by 1 base; unmatched bases: 5. The CDR3 extends over 15 amino acids. Germline loops: CDR1 SNHLY, CDR2 FYNNEI.